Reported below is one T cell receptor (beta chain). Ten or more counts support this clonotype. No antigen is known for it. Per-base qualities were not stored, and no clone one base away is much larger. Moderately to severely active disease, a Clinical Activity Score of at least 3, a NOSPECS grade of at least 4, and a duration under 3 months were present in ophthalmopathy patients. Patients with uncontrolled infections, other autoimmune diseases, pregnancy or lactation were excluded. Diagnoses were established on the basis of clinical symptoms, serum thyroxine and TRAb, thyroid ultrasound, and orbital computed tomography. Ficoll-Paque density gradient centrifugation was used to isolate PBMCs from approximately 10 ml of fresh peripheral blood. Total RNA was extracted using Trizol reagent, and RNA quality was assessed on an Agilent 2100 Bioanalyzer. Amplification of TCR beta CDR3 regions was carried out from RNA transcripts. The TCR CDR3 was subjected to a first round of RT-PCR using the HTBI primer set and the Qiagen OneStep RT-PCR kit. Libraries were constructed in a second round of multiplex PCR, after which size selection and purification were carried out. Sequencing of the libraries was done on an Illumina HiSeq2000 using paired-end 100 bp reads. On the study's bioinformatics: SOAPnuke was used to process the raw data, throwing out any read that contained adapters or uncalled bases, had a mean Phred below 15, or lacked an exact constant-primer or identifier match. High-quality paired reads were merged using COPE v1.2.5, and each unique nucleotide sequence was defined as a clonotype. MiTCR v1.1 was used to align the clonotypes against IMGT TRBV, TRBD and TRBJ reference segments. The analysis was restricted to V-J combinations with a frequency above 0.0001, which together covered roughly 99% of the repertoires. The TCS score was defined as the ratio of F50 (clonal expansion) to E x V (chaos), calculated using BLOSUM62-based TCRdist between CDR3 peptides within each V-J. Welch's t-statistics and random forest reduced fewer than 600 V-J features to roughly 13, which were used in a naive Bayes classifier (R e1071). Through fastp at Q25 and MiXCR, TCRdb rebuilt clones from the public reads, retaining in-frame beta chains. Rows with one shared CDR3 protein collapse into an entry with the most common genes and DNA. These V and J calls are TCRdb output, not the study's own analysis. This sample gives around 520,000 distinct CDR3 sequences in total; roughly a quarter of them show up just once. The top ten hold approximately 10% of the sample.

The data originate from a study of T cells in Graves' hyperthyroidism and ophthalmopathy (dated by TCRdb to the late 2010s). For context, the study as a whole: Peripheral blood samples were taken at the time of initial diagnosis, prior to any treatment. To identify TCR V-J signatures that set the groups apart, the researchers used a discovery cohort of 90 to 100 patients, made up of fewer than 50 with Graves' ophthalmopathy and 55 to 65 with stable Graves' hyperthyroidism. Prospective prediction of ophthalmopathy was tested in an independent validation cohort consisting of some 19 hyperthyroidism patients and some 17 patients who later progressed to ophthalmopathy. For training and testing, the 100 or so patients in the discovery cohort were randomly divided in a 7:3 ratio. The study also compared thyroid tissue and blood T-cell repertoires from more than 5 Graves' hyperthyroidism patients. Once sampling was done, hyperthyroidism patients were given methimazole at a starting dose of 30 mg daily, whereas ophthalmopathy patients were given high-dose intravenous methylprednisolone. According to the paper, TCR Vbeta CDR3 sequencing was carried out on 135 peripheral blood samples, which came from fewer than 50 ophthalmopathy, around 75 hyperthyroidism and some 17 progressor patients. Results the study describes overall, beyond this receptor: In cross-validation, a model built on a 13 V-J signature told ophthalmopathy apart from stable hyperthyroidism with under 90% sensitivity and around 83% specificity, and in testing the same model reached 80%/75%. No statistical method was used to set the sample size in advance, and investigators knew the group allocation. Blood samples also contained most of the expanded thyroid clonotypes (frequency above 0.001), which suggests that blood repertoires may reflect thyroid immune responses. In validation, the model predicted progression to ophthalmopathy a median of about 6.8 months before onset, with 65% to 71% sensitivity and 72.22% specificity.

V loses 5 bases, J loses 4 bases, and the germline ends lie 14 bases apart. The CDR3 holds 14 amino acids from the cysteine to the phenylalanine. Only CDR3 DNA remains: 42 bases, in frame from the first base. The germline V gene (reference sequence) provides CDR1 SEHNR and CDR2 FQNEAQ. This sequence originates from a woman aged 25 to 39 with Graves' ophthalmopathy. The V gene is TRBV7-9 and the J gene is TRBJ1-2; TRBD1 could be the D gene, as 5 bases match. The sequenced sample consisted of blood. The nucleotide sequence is TGTGCCAGCAGCCCAATTCGGGGGACCTATGGCTACACCTTC. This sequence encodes CASSPIRGTYGYTF.